The present TCR beta chain was sequenced within a study of T-cell reconstitution after alpha-beta-depleted transplantation in children. The V gene lost 0 bases and the J gene lost 9 bases, with 16 bases spanning the gap. CDR1 and CDR2 (germline): SGHDT, YYEEEE. The CDR3 runs to 15 residues. Unique molecular identifiers tagged the TCRbeta library. Via MiXCR, TCRdb re-called the PCR reads, giving one row per CDR3 protein. This sample yields about 640,000 distinct CDR3 sequences, of which around 17% are seen a single time; 1.1% belongs to the top ten. The source of this sequence is a human donor who donated a stem cell graft to a child with acute myeloid leukemia. The sample consisted of PBMCs from the stem cell graft donor, taken from the stem cell graft. The chain recombines TRBV5-6 with TRBJ2-1, with a tentative D call TRBD2 (6 bases). The DNA of the CDR3 is TGTGCCAGCAGCTTGGGCTATGGGTCGCGGGGTGAGCAGTTCTTC. Residues: CASSLGYGSRGEQFF.